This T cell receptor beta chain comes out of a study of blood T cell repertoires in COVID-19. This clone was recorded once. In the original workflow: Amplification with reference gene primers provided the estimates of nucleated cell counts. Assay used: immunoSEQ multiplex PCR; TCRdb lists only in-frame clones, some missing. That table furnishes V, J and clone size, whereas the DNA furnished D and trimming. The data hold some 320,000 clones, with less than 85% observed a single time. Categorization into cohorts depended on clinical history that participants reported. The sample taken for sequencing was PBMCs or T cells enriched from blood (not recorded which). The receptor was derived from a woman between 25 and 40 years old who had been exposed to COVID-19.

The CDR3, as DNA: TGTGCCAGCTCACCCCCAGGGCGGACGAACACTGAAGCTTTCTTT. It specifies CASSPPGRTNTEAFF. The rearrangement links TRBV18 to TRBJ1-1; D perhaps matches TRBD1 (5 bases). Looked up from germline, CDR1 is KGHSH and CDR2 is LQKENI. The CDR3 consists of 15 residues. Trimming removed 3 bases at V and 1 base at J, with 12 bases between.